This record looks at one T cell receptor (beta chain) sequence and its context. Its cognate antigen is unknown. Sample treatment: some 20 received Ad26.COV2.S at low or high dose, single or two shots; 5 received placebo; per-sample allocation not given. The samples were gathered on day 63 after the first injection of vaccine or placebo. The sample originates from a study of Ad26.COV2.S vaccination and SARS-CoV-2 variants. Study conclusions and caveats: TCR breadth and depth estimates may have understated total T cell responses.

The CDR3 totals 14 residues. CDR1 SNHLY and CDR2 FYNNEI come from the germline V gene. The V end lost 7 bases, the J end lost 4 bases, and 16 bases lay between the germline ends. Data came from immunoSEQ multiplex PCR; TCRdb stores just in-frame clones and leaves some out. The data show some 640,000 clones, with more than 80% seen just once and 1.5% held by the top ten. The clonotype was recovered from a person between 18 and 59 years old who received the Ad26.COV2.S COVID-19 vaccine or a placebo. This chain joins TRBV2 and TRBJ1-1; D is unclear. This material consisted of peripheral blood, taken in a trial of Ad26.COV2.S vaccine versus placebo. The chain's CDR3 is CASIRTRMGTEAFF. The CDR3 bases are TGTGCCAGCATCAGGACCCGTATGGGCACTGAAGCTTTCTTT.